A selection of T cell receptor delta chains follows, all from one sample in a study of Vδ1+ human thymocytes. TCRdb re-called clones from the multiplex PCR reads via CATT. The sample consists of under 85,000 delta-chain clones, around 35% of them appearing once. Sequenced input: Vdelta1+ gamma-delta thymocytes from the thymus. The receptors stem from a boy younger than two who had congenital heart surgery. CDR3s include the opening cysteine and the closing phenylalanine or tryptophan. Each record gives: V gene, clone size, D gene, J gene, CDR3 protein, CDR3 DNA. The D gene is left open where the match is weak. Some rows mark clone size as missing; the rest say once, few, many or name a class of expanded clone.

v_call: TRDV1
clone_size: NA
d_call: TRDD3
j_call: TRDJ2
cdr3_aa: CALGEGSAVPTNYDWGIPPLTAQLFF
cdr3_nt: TGTGCTCTTGGGGAAGGGTCCGCGGTTCCTACGAATTATGACTGGGGGATACCTCCTTTGACAGCACAACTCTTCTTT

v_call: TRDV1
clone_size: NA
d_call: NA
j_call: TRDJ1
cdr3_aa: CALGAIRPGAGDKLIF
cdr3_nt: TGTGCTCTTGGGGCCATACGTCCGGGGGCAGGTGATAAACTCATCTTT

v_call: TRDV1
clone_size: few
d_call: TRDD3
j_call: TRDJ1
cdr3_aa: CALGEGSALGGGFDKLIF
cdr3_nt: TGTGCTCTTGGGGAAGGGTCGGCACTGGGGGGAGGATTCGATAAACTCATCTTT

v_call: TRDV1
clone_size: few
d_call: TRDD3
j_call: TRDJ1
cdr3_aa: CALGEGIAYWGIIRGSTDKLIF
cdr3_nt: TGTGCTCTTGGGGAAGGGATCGCCTACTGGGGGATAATCCGCGGGTCCACCGATAAACTCATCTTT

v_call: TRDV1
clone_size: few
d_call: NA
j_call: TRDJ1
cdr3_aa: CALGEAGLPTPCPGGADKLIF
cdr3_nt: TGTGCTCTTGGGGAAGCTGGTCTTCCGACGCCCTGTCCGGGAGGAGCCGATAAACTCATCTTT

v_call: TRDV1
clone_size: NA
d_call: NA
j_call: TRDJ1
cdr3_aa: CALGAPSPTAYTDKLIF
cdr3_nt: TGTGCTCTTGGGGCCCCTTCCCCTACGGCGTACACCGATAAACTCATCTTT

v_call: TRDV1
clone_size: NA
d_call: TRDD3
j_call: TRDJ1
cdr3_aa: CALGEGRGPGGPRVYTDKLIF
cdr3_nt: TGTGCTCTTGGGGAAGGTCGGGGTCCTGGGGGTCCCCGCGTATACACCGATAAACTCATCTTT

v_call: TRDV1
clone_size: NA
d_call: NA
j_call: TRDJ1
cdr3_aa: CALGYRLVGGYADKLIF
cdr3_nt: TGTGCTCTTGGGTACCGGCTCGTTGGGGGGTACGCCGATAAACTCATCTTT

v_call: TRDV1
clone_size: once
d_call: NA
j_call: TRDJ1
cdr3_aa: CALGWGDLHTDKLIF
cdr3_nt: TGTGCTCTTGGGTGGGGGGACCTCCACACCGATAAACTCATCTTT

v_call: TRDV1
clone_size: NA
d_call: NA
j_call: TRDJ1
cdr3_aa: CALGELWRGTDKLIF
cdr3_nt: TGTGCTCTTGGGGAACTTTGGCGGGGCACCGATAAACTCATCTTT

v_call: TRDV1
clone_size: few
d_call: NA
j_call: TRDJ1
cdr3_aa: CALGERGLPTDKTGGQYTDKLIF
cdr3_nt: TGTGCTCTTGGGGAACGAGGCCTTCCTACGGATAAGACTGGGGGACAGTACACCGATAAACTCATCTTT

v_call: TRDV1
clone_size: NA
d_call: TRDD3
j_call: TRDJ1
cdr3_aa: CALGSPPCPSVLGDTGTDKLIF
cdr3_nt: TGTGCTCTTGGGAGCCCCCCTTGCCCTTCCGTACTGGGGGATACCGGCACCGATAAACTCATCTTT

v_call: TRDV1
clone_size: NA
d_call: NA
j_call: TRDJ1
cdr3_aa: CALGENNDSYGYYTDKLIF
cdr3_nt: TGTGCTCTTGGGGAAAATAACGATTCCTACGGATACTACACCGATAAACTCATCTTT

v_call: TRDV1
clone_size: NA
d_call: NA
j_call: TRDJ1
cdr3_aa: CALGSPRSREDTDKLIF
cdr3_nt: TGTGCTCTTGGGAGTCCCCGGAGCAGGGAGGACACCGATAAACTCATCTTT

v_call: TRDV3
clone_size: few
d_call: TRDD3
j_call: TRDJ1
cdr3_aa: CAFPPHWGIYTDKLIF
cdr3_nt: TGTGCCTTTCCGCCTCACTGGGGGATTTACACCGATAAACTCATCTTT

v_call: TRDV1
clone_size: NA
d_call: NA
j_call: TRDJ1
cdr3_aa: CALGEGVPRSKLIF
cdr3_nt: TGTGCTCTTGGGGAAGGTGTGCCCCGCTCTAAACTCATCTTT

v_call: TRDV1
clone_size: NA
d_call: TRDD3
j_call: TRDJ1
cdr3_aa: CALGELNWGIYPIGRKLIF
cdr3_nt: TGTGCTCTTGGGGAGCTCAACTGGGGGATATATCCCATCGGGCGAAAACTCATCTTT

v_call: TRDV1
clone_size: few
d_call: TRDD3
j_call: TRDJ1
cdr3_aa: CALGETRPRASDGGYAVEVKLIF
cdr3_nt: TGTGCTCTTGGGGAAACGCGGCCTAGAGCCTCAGATGGGGGATACGCGGTTGAAGTTAAACTCATCTTT

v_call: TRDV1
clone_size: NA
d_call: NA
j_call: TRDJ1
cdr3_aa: CALGEVSSLSLLGRGTRRGYTDKLIF
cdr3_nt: TGTGCTCTTGGGGAGGTCTCTTCCCTTTCTCTACTGGGTCGGGGGACCCGCCGGGGGTACACCGATAAACTCATCTTT

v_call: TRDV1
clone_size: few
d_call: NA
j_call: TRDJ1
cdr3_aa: CALGEGRYTDKLIF
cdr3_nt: TGTGCTCTTGGGGAAGGTCGTTACACCGATAAACTCATCTTT

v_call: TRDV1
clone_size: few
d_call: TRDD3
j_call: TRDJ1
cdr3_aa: CALGVQPSFIPLLGDTSDKLIF
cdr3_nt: TGTGCTCTTGGGGTCCAGCCTTCCTTTATCCCTTTACTGGGGGATACGAGCGATAAACTCATCTTT

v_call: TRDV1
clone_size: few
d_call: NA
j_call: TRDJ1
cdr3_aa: CALGTLSYTGDFHDKLIF
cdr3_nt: TGTGCTCTTGGGACCCTTTCCTACACTGGGGACTTTCACGATAAACTCATCTTT

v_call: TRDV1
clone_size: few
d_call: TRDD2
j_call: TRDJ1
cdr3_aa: CALGELAFLSPSSDKLIF
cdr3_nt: TGTGCTCTTGGGGAACTCGCCTTCCTCTCTCCATCTTCCGATAAACTCATCTTT

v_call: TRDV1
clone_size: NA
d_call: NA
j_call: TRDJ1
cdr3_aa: CALGAHSKLIF
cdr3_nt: TGTGCTCTTGGGGCACACAGTAAACTCATCTTT

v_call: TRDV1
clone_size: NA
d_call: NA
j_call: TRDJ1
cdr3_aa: CALGDPLLSYPGGKDKLIF
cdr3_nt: TGTGCTCTTGGGGACCCGCTACTTTCCTACCCTGGGGGTAAAGATAAACTCATCTTT

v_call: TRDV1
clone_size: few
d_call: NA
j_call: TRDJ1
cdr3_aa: CALGELAVPGTDKLIF
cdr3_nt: TGTGCTCTTGGGGAACTAGCGGTCCCCGGTACGGATAAACTCATCTTT

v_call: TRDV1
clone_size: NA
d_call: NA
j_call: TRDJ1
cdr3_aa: CALGEQVPGTITGYTDKLIF
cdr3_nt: TGTGCTCTTGGGGAACAGGTCCCTGGGACCATCACGGGCTACACCGATAAACTCATCTTT

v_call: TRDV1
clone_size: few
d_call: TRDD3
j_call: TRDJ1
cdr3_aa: CALGSRTGTGGFLGLIF
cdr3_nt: TGTGCTCTTGGGTCCCGCACTGGGACTGGGGGATTTCTCGGACTCATCTTT

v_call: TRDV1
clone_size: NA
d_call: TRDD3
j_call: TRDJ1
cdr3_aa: CALGEDNWGMGSYTDKLIF
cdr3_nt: TGTGCTCTTGGGGAAGACAATTGGGGGATGGGAAGTTACACCGATAAACTCATCTTT

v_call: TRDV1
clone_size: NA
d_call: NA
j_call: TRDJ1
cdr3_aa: CALGDPTPGTRTLNTDKLIF
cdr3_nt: TGTGCTCTTGGGGACCCTACGCCAGGGACTCGAACGTTGAACACCGATAAACTCATCTTT

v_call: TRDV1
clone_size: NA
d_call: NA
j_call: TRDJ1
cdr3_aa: CALGESWGGLGYTDKLIF
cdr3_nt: TGTGCTCTTGGGGAATCATGGGGAGGGCTGGGGTACACCGATAAACTCATCTTT

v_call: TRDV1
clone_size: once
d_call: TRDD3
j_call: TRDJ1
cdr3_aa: CALGGGDTGDKLIF
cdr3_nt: TGTGCTCTTGGGGGAGGGGATACGGGAGATAAACTCATCTTT

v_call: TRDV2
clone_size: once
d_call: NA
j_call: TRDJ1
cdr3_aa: CACVNGGQTHLPTRGYPTYTDKLIF
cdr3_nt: TGTGCCTGCGTTAATGGGGGCCAAACTCACCTTCCTACCCGGGGATACCCAACGTACACCGATAAACTCATCTTT

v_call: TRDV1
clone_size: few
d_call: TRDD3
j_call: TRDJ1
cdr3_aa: CALGGVWGIRINDKLIF
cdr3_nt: TGTGCTCTTGGGGGGGTCTGGGGGATACGCATTAACGATAAACTCATCTTT

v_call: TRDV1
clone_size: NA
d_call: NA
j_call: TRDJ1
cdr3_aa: CALGELELSVGIADKLIF
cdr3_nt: TGTGCTCTTGGGGAACTAGAGCTGTCCGTGGGGATTGCGGATAAACTCATCTTT

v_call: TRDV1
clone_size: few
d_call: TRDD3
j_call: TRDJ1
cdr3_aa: CALGELRRVKPSSCVLGDSTYTDKLIF
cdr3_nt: TGTGCTCTTGGGGAACTACGTCGGGTGAAGCCTTCCTCGTGTGTACTGGGGGATTCGACATACACCGATAAACTCATCTTT

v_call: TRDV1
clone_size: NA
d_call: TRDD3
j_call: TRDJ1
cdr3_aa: CALGDPDLRPGGLYTDKLIF
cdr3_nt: TGTGCTCTTGGGGATCCCGATCTACGTCCTGGGGGATTGTACACCGATAAACTCATCTTT

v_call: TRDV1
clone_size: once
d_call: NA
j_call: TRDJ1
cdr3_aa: CALGELEGPYRMGYRTDDKLIF
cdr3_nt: TGTGCTCTTGGGGAACTAGAAGGTCCCTACAGAATGGGGTATCGGACTGACGATAAACTCATCTTT

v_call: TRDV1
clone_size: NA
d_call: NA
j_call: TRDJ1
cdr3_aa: CALGELWGLGESDKLIF
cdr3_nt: TGTGCTCTTGGGGAACTTTGGGGTCTGGGAGAGTCCGATAAACTCATCTTT

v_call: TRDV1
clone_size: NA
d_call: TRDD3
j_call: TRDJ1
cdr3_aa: CALGPSEGWGFPTDKLIF
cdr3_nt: TGTGCTCTTGGGCCTTCGGAGGGCTGGGGGTTTCCCACCGATAAACTCATCTTT

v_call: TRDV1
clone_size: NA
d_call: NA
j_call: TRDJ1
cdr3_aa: CALGTHLGLTTDKLIF
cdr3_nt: TGTGCTCTTGGGACCCACCTAGGGTTGACGACCGATAAACTCATCTTT

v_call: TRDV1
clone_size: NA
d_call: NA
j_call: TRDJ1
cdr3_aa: CALGEPFLAGPLKLIF
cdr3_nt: TGTGCTCTTGGGGAACCTTTCCTAGCGGGACCCCTTAAACTCATCTTT

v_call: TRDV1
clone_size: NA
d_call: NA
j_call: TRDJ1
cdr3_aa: CALGELVTEAYGTGSLYTDKLIF
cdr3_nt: TGTGCTCTTGGGGAACTAGTAACGGAGGCCTACGGGACTGGTTCTTTGTACACCGATAAACTCATCTTT

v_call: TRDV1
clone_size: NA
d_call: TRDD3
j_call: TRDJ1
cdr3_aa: CALGEPPPTRRGWGMIWSDKLIF
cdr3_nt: TGTGCTCTTGGGGAACCCCCCCCTACGCGTAGGGGCTGGGGGATGATTTGGTCCGATAAACTCATCTTT

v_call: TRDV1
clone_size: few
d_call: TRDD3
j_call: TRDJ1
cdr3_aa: CALGELRVLGDTGNDKLIF
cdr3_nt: TGTGCTCTTGGGGAACTAAGGGTTTTGGGGGATACGGGGAACGATAAACTCATCTTT

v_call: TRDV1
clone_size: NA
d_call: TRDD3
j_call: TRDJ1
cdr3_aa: CALGEPPCMDGGYAQWYTDKLIF
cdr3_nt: TGTGCTCTTGGGGAACCCCCTTGTATGGATGGGGGATACGCCCAGTGGTACACCGATAAACTCATCTTT

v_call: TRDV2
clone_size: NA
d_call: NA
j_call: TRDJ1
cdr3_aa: CACDTLTDKLIF
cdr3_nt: TGTGCCTGTGACACCTTGACCGATAAACTCATCTTT

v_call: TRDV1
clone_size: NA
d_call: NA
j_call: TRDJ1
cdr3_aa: CALGEILRKTDKLIF
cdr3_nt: TGTGCTCTTGGGGAAATCCTTCGTAAAACCGATAAACTCATCTTT

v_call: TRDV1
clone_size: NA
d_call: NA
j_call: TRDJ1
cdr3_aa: CALGDPPSPPVGTDKLIF
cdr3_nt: TGTGCTCTTGGGGACCCGCCTTCCCCTCCGGTTGGTACCGATAAACTCATCTTT

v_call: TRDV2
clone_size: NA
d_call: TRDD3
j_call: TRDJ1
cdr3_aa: CACDPILGDKQYTDKLIF
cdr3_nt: TGTGCCTGTGACCCCATACTGGGGGATAAACAGTACACCGATAAACTCATCTTT

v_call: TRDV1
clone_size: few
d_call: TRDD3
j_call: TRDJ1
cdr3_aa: CALGELTYLRWGIYTDKLIF
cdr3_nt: TGTGCTCTTGGGGAACTAACTTATCTACGCTGGGGGATTTACACCGATAAACTCATCTTT

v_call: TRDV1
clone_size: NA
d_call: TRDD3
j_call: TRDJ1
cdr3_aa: CALGQASPYWGIRGDKLIF
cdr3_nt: TGTGCTCTTGGGCAGGCCTCGCCTTACTGGGGGATAAGGGGCGATAAACTCATCTTT

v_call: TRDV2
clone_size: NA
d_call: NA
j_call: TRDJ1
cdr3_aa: CATESPTIITLNTDKLIF
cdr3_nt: TGTGCCACCGAGAGTCCTACGATAATTACATTAAACACCGATAAACTCATCTTT

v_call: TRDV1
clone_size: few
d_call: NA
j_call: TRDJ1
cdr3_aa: CALGEIRVFGFLRSTGDRNTDKLIF
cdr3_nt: TGTGCTCTTGGGGAAATTAGGGTTTTCGGCTTCCTACGGTCTACTGGGGACCGAAACACCGATAAACTCATCTTT

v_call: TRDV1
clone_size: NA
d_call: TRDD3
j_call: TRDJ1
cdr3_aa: CALGETVGGFSYWGTPALYTDKLIF
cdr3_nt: TGTGCTCTTGGGGAAACGGTGGGTGGCTTCTCGTACTGGGGGACTCCTGCCTTGTACACCGATAAACTCATCTTT